The 24 T cell receptor beta chains below were found in one sample sequenced in a study of technical replicates of blood from a few donors. Clones were sequenced by immunoSEQ multiplex PCR, and TCRdb holds only the in-frame ones, with some missing. The repertoire includes tens of thousands of clones, approximately 83% of them detected once, and approximately 5% sits in the top ten. The specimen sequenced was PBMCs. The receptors come from a human donor in good health. Some clones in this sample may be carry-over from other donors' samples.

The chain uses TRBV13 and TRBJ2-1; D possibly corresponds to TRBD2 (5 bases). V lost 5 bases and J 10 bases, leaving 12 bases between the germline ends. The CDR3 sequence is 12 residues long. Germline V gene lookup returns CDR1 PRHDT and CDR2 FYEKMQ (reference sequence). CDR3 sequence: CASSQDPGEQFF. CDR3 sequence (DNA): TGTGCCAGCAGCCAGGATCCGGGGGAGCAGTTCTTC.

For the CDR3, the DNA is TGTGCCAGCAGCCGCCTCGGGACAGGGGGGGGTGGCTACACCTTC. Protein product: CASSRLGTGGGGYTF. The chain employs TRBV7-8 and TRBJ1-2, with 11 bases aligning to TRBD1. J was trimmed by 7 bases and V by 5 bases; bases with no gene match: 9. Germline CDR1 and CDR2: SGHVS and FQNEAQ. CDR3 length equals 15 residues.

The V gene is TRBV27, the J gene TRBJ1-1; D perhaps matches TRBD1 (5 bases). CDR3 length: 12 amino acids. The V gene's germline CDR1 is MNHEY and CDR2 SMNVEV (reference sequence). V lost 6 bases and J 5 bases, leaving 10 bases between the germline ends. This CDR3 reads CASSQQGTEAFF. The CDR3 nucleotides read TGTGCCAGCAGCCAGCAGGGTACTGAAGCTTTCTTT.

This clone was found a few times. The genes are TRBV19 and TRBJ1-1; no clear D. The V gene's germline CDR1 is LNHDA and CDR2 SQIVND (reference sequence). This CDR3 comprises 11 residues. V dropped 4 bases and J dropped 9 bases, with 9 bases sitting between them. The CDR3 DNA follows: TGTGCCAGTAGTACCCGGAGTCAAGCTTTCTTT. Translated: CASSTRSQAFF.

The chain combines TRBV4-3 with TRBJ1-2; no clear D. The CDR3 totals 14 residues. Trimming pared 1 base from V and 2 bases from J, leaving 8 bases between. The germline V gene has CDR1 LGHNA and CDR2 YSLEER. The CDR3, as DNA: TGCGCCAGCAGCCAAGGGCGGCAGAACTATGGCTACACCTTC. Residues: CASSQGRQNYGYTF.

The chain links TRBV5-6 to TRBJ2-7; 7 bases fit TRBD2. Germline CDR1 and CDR2: SGHDT and YYEEEE. V lost 1 base to trimming and J lost 1 base; unmatched junction nucleotides: 2. This CDR3 has 14 residues. CDR3 sequence: CASSLSGGSYEQYF. The CDR3 bases are TGTGCCAGCAGCTTGTCGGGGGGATCCTACGAGCAGTACTTC.

The rearrangement joins TRBV18 to TRBJ1-2; 9 bases are shared with TRBD1. Losses at the gene ends were 4 bases for V and 6 bases for J; bases not matched to a gene: 3. The CDR3 covers 13 residues. Germline V gene data show CDR1 as KGHSH and CDR2 as LQKENI. CDR3 DNA sequence: TGTGCCAGCTCACTTGGACAGGGGAATGGCTACACCTTC. Its protein is CASSLGQGNGYTF.

The chain combines TRBV4-2 with TRBJ2-7, with D maybe TRBD1 (5 bases). The CDR3 covers 16 residues. Per the germline V gene, CDR1 is LGHNA and CDR2 is YNFKEQ. V shed 0 bases and J shed 5 bases, with 17 bases lying between them. CDR3 in DNA: TGTGCCAGCAGCCAAGATTGGGGTCGTGGGGCCCACGAGCAGTACTTC. Its translation: CASSQDWGRGAHEQYF.

The V and J genes are TRBV7-3 and TRBJ1-6; D gene uncertain. This CDR3 comprises 15 residues. V lost 5 bases and J lost 3, with 11 bases in between. The V gene's germline CDR1 is SGHTA and CDR2 FQGTGA. CDR3 sequence: CASSMYRYYNSPLHF. For the CDR3, the DNA is TGTGCCAGCAGCATGTACAGATACTATAATTCACCCCTCCACTTT.

This chain links TRBV5-5 with TRBJ1-2, with D tentatively TRBD1 (5 bases). Trimming cost V 2 bases and J 2 bases, with 7 bases left between them. Germline V lookup: CDR1 SGHKS, CDR2 YYEKEE (reference sequence). The CDR3 extends over 13 amino acids. The DNA for the CDR3 is TGTGCCAGCAGCTTAAACAGGAACTATGGCTACACCTTC. This gives the protein CASSLNRNYGYTF. Full variable domain (missing parts from reference TRBV5-5 and TRBJ1-2): DAGVTQSPTHLIKTRGQQVTLRCSPISGHKSVSWYQQVLGQGPQFIFQYYEKEERGRGNFPDRFSARQFPNYSSELNVNALLLGDSALYLCASSLNRNYGYTFGSGTRLTVV.

The CDR3 is CASSGPGTGFSEAFF. The CDR3 nucleotides are TGTGCCAGCAGCGGACCCGGGACAGGGTTCAGTGAAGCTTTCTTT. The rearrangement joins TRBV5-5 to TRBJ1-1, with TRBD1 matching 9 bases. With 4 bases clipped from V and 7 bases from J, the junction kept 11 bases outside the gene matches. The CDR3 length is 15 residues. The germline CDR1 and CDR2 sequences are SGHKS and YYEKEE (reference sequence). Full variable domain (missing parts from reference TRBV5-5 and TRBJ1-1): DAGVTQSPTHLIKTRGQQVTLRCSPISGHKSVSWYQQVLGQGPQFIFQYYEKEERGRGNFPDRFSARQFPNYSSELNVNALLLGDSALYLCASSGPGTGFSEAFFGQGTRLTVV.

V gene TRBV29-1 combines with J gene TRBJ2-2, with D possibly TRBD1 on 6 matching bases. The CDR3 runs 14 residues. Trimming took off 5 bases at V and 1 base at J, with 11 bases between the two ends. Germline CDR1 reads SQVTM; CDR2 reads ANQGSEA. CDR3 coding DNA: TGCAGCGTTCAGGGGCTTCTGAACACCGGGGAGCTGTTTTTT. This codes for CSVQGLLNTGELFF.

The chain uses TRBV5-1 and TRBJ1-1, with a possible D match to TRBD1 (6 bases). V shed 4 bases and J shed 5 bases, with 18 bases lying between them. The CDR3 consists of 15 residues. Germline V gene data show CDR1 as SGHRS and CDR2 as YFSETQ. CDR3: CASSELQGGRTEAFF. The CDR3 bases are TGCGCCAGCAGCGAGTTACAGGGTGGAAGGACTGAAGCTTTCTTT.

This clone was observed a few times. V and J are TRBV18 and TRBJ1-1; 11 positions agree with TRBD1. The CDR3 runs 15 residues. V was clipped by 6 bases and J by 6 bases; unmatched bases: 9. CDR1 is KGHSH and CDR2 is LQKENI in the germline V gene. The CDR3 loop is CASSPDRGHGAEAFF. CDR3 in DNA: TGTGCCAGCTCGCCGGACAGGGGGCACGGCGCTGAAGCTTTCTTT.

In the case of this clone: Sequence at one end of the junction differs from germline and may be a read error. V usage is TRBV4-3 and J usage is TRBJ2-5; D is perhaps TRBD1 (6 bases). The germline gives CDR1 LGHNA, CDR2 YSLEER. The CDR3 sequence is 14 residues long. CDR3: CASGQETGKETQYF. As DNA, the CDR3 is TGCGCCAGCGGCCAAGAAACAGGGAAAGAGACCCAGTACTTC.

The chain has TRBV7-9 and TRBJ2-5; unclear D gene. With 1 base removed from V and 6 bases from J, the gap between germline ends came to 12 bases. The CDR3 is 14 amino acids. Germline V gives CDR1 SEHNR, CDR2 FQNEAQ (reference sequence). The CDR3 DNA follows: TGTGCCAGCAGCTTAGTTGGTGGCGGTAAGACCCAGTACTTC. It encodes CASSLVGGGKTQYF. Looking up the rest from reference TRBV7-9 and TRBJ2-5 gives the full variable domain: DTGVSQNPRHKITKRGQNVTFRCDPISEHNRLYWYRQTLGQGPEFLTYFQNEAQLEKSRLLSDRFSAERPKGSFSTLEIQRTEQGDSAMYLCASSLVGGGKTQYFGPGTRLLVL.

The chain employs TRBV7-2 and TRBJ1-2, with a weak D call TRBD1 (5 bases). The CDR3 has 15 amino acids. Germline V gene sequence: CDR1 SGHTA, CDR2 FQGNSA. The germline V and J ends were trimmed by 5 bases and 4 bases, with 17 bases remaining between them. The CDR3 region has the DNA TGTGCCAGCAGCCTAGACAGCGGTATAATCTATGGCTACACCTTC. It is translated as CASSLDSGIIYGYTF.

This rearrangement joins TRBV19 to TRBJ2-2, with D tentatively TRBD2 (5 bases). The ends were cut back, 5 bases at V and 6 bases at J, with 19 bases in the middle. Germline V gives CDR1 LNHDA, CDR2 SQIVND (reference sequence). The CDR3 totals 16 residues. CDR3 in DNA: TGTGCCAGTAGTCCACGTGGCGGGTCGCTGGCCGGGGAGCTGTTTTTT. Amino acids: CASSPRGGSLAGELFF.

In this sample, this clone turned up a few times. This chain links TRBV9 with TRBJ2-2, with D uncertain. CDR3 length: 13 amino acids. Looked up from germline, CDR1 is SGDLS and CDR2 is YYNGEE. The V gene lost 0 bases and the J gene lost 4 bases, with 4 bases spanning the gap. CDR3 loop: CASSVVSTGELFF. CDR3 sequence (DNA): TGTGCCAGCAGCGTAGTTAGCACCGGGGAGCTGTTTTTT.

This chain links TRBV5-6 with TRBJ2-1; 7 bases are shared with TRBD2. Trimming cost V 1 base and J 6 bases; bases outside gene matches: 10. This CDR3 is 16 amino acids long. The germline V gene has CDR1 SGHDT and CDR2 YYEEEE. The CDR3 sequence is CASSLLWREWFNEQFF. The CDR3 bases are TGTGCCAGCAGCTTGCTGTGGCGGGAGTGGTTCAATGAGCAGTTCTTC.

This clone showed up just a few times. The rearrangement uses TRBV4-3 and TRBJ2-2; TRBD2 aligns across 10 bases. V dropped 0 bases and J dropped 2; count of bases not matched to a gene: 9. Germline V lookup: CDR1 LGHNA, CDR2 YSLEER. The CDR3 extends over 19 amino acids. The DNA of the CDR3 is TGCGCCAGCAGCCAAGATGGAGCGGGGGGGCCTTTTAACACCGGGGAGCTGTTTTTT. Its translation: CASSQDGAGGPFNTGELFF.

This clone was recorded only once. This chain uses TRBV5-8 with TRBJ2-5; D not resolved. V was shortened by 4 bases and J by 1 base, with 17 bases between the two germline ends. CDR3 length equals 16 residues. The germline V gene encodes CDR1 SGHTS and CDR2 YDEGEE. DNA of the CDR3: TGTGCCAGCAGCCCCCGGGTGAACGTGTTCCAAGAGACCCAGTACTTC. It translates to CASSPRVNVFQETQYF.

V is TRBV19 and J is TRBJ1-2, with D possibly matching TRBD1 (6 bases). V was pared by 10 bases and J by 0 bases, with 18 bases between. The germline V gene has CDR1 LNHDA and CDR2 SQIVND (reference sequence). This CDR3 contains 15 residues. CDR3 residues: CATFWTVNSNYGYTF. CDR3 DNA sequence: TGTGCCACCTTCTGGACAGTCAACTCTAACTATGGCTACACCTTC.

Written as DNA, the CDR3 is TGTGCCAGCAGCCAAGAACGCCGGAGCGGGATCTTCCCAGATACGCAGTATTTT. Encoded protein: CASSQERRSGIFPDTQYF. This rearrangement joins TRBV14 to TRBJ2-3, with 7 bases aligning to TRBD2. With 0 bases clipped from V and 4 bases from J, the junction kept 13 bases outside the gene matches. The germline gives CDR1 SGHDN, CDR2 FVKESK. The CDR3 covers 18 residues.